This T cell receptor beta chain was sequenced in a study of cytomegalovirus exposure and HLA in healthy donors. Broader study findings: Rare sequences made up most TCRs, while some public TCRs were found in many donors.

Method: immunoSEQ multiplex PCR; TCRdb's copy keeps in-frame clones and lacks some. The table shows about 150,000 clones, with about nine tenths occurring only once. This CDR3 has 15 amino acids. Germline V CDR1 and CDR2: MNHEY, SVGAGI. V was pared by 0 bases and J by 8 bases, with 4 bases of the junction left unmatched. In regard to this clone: Its matching antigen is unknown.

This sequence was found in a man younger than 35 in good health and CMV-seropositive. The gene calls are TRBV6-5 and TRBJ1-4; 9 positions agree with TRBD1. The sample consisted of PBMCs. CDR3: CASSYSDRGFEKLFF. The CDR3 nucleotides read TGTGCCAGCAGTTACTCGGACAGGGGTTTCGAAAAACTGTTTTTT.